This T cell receptor beta chain was retrieved from a study of blood T cell repertoires in COVID-19. The CDR3 contains 14 residues. Trimming pared 8 bases from V and 0 bases from J, leaving 11 bases between. In the original analysis: Amplification of reference gene primers provided the estimated nucleated cell counts. The assay was immunoSEQ multiplex PCR, and TCRdb's table has in-frame clones only and misses some. V, J and clone size are taken as reported in that table, and D and trimming were inferred from the DNA itself. This table holds 190,000 or so clones, roughly 90% found once. The sample taken for sequencing was PBMCs or T cells enriched from blood (not recorded which). This rearrangement joins TRBV23-1 to TRBJ1-5; D unresolved. TRBV23-1 is filed as an ORF, its function uncertain. The sequence derives from a woman under 30 who had recovered from COVID-19. The CDR3 reads CASGISLSNQPQHF. The CDR3 bases are TGCGCCAGCGGCATTTCTCTTAGCAATCAGCCCCAGCATTTT.